The text below deals with one T cell receptor (beta chain). The repertoire was sequenced with immunoSEQ multiplex PCR; TCRdb's copy has only in-frame clones and lacks some. The data hold approximately 79,000 clones, with around 87% observed a single time. This entry comes from a study of OX40 agonist ivuxolimab in advanced cancers. Looking at the study overall: Ivuxolimab is an agonistic anti-OX40 (CD134) antibody, and patients were treated with it. Three individuals attained partial responses, comprising one hepatocellular carcinoma case and two cutaneous melanoma cases. Under the entry rules, prior anti-PD-1, anti-PD-L1 or anti-CTLA-4 therapy was allowed, and approximately 40% had some.

The V and J ends lost 6 bases and 3 bases, in that order; junction bases with no gene match: 5. CDR3 length: 13 amino acids. The germline gives CDR1 MNHEY, CDR2 SVGAGI. The starting material was CD4+ or CD8+ T cells sorted from blood, obtained in a trial of the OX40 agonist ivuxolimab. This chain connects TRBV6-5 to TRBJ2-7, with 7 bases aligning to TRBD1. This TCR derives from an adult with an advanced solid tumor such as melanoma, head and neck, liver or kidney cancer. The CDR3 DNA sequence: TGTGCCAGCAGGGGGACAGAGCGCTACGAGCAGTACTTC. It yields the protein CASRGTERYEQYF.